Following are 5 T cell receptor beta chains from one sample sequenced in a study of control samples from healthy donors and cancer patients. TCRdb keeps only in-frame clones here, not all; method: immunoSEQ multiplex PCR. This sample has roughly 130,000 clones; roughly 84% occur once, and the top ten carry about 3.4%. The sequenced sample was blood. These receptors were collected from a man aged 50 or older in good health.

The chain joins TRBV5-1 to TRBJ2-5; D assignment may be TRBD1 or TRBD2 (6 bases each). V lost 4 bases and J lost 5, with 18 bases in between. The CDR3 contains 15 residues. Germline assignment: CDR1 SGHRS and CDR2 YFSETQ. The CDR3 nucleotides read TGCGCCAGCAGCCCTGAAGGGGGGCCGTGGGAGACCCAGTACTTC. Protein sequence: CASSPEGGPWETQYF.

The gene calls are TRBV28 and TRBJ2-7; D remains unclear. The CDR3 totals 12 residues. V was shortened by 6 bases and J by 3 bases, with 9 bases between the two germline ends. The germline V gene has CDR1 MDHEN and CDR2 SYDVKM. CDR3 in DNA: TGTGCCAGCAGCCGCCCCGACTACGAGCAGTACTTC. Translation gives CASSRPDYEQYF. The variable domain in full, completed from reference TRBV28 and TRBJ2-7, reads DVKVTQSSRYLVKRTGEKVFLECVQDMDHENMFWYRQDPGLGLRLIYFSYDVKMKEKGDIPEGYSVSREKKERFSLILESASTNQTSMYLCASSRPDYEQYFGPGTRLTVT.

The chain combines TRBV9 with TRBJ1-2; 7 nucleotides agree with TRBD1. The germline gives CDR1 SGDLS, CDR2 YYNGEE. Unmatched junction bases numbered 11, after V lost 3 bases and J lost 6 bases. The CDR3 is 15 amino acids. The CDR3 nucleotides read TGTGCCAGCAGCGGAGCAGGGGGTATTAGCGATGGCTACACCTTC. Protein sequence: CASSGAGGISDGYTF. The full variable domain, in which reference TRBV9 and TRBJ1-2 provide the parts outside the CDR3, is DSGVTQTPKHLITATGQRVTLRCSPRSGDLSVYWYQQSLDQGLQFLIQYYNGEERAKGNILERFSAQQFPDLHSELNLSSLELGDSALYFCASSGAGGISDGYTFGSGTRLTVV.

The chain carries TRBV29-1 and TRBJ2-7; possible D gene TRBD1, 6 bases. With 0 bases removed from V and 1 base from J, the gap between germline ends came to 16 bases. In germline, CDR1 is SQVTM, CDR2 ANQGSEA. The CDR3 runs to 16 residues. The CDR3 region is CSVEEFTGSGSYEQYF. CDR3 bases: TGCAGCGTTGAAGAATTTACAGGGTCGGGATCCTACGAGCAGTACTTC.

V and J are TRBV10-3 and TRBJ1-1; 10 bases map to TRBD1. This CDR3 region has 15 residues. Losses at the gene ends were 6 bases for V and 6 bases for J; bases not matched to a gene: 10. The germline V gene encodes CDR1 ENHRY and CDR2 SYGVKD. The CDR3 spells CAISEVTGGFPEAFF. CDR3 nucleotide sequence: TGTGCCATCAGCGAGGTGACAGGGGGCTTTCCTGAAGCTTTCTTT.